A few counts support the clone carrying this T cell receptor (beta chain). The antigen remains undetermined. The sample comes from a study of CD8+ T cells in alopecia areata. Study conclusions and caveats: Tofacitinib did not eliminate many expanded lesional clones from scalp or blood. Scalp clonality dropped significantly under tofacitinib, as did expanded CD8+ top-100 clones.

Sequencing used cDNA as its template, made by extracting RNA and reverse transcribing it. TCRdb's copy holds only in-frame clones and misses some; the assay was immunoSEQ multiplex PCR. Altogether roughly 200,000 clones are present, 35% to 40% being singletons, with the ten largest covering around 0.48%. V was trimmed by 0 bases and J by 7 bases, leaving 16 bases between them. The CDR3 consists of 15 residues. The V gene's germline CDR1 is SGHTA and CDR2 FQGNSA. Treatment: oral pan-JAK inhibitor, 5-10 mg twice daily. This chain uses TRBV7-2 with TRBJ2-7, with D hard to call. The receptor's source is a human donor with alopecia areata. The source material was CD4+ T cells sorted from blood, sampled at approximately week 30, from a patient treated with tofacitinib. The CDR3 spells CASSLAQAGRDEQYF. CDR3 coding DNA: TGTGCCAGCAGCTTAGCGCAGGCCGGGCGTGATGAGCAGTACTTC.